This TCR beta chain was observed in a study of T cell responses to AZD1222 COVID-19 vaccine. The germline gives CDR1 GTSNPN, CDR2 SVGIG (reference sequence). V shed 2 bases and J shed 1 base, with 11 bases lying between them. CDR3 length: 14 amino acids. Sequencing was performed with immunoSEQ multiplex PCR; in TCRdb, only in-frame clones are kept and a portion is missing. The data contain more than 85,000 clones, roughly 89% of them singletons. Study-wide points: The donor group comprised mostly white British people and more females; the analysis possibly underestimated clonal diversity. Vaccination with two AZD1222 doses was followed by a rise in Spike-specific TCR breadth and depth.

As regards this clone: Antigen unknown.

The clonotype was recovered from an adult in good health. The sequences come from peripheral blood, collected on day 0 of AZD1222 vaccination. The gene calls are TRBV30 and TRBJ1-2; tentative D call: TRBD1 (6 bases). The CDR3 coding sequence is TGTGCCTGGAGTAGACAGGTGATTAACTATGGCTACACCTTC. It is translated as CAWSRQVINYGYTF.